This note documents a single TCR beta chain sequence. This CDR3 contains 18 residues. With V trimmed by 6 bases and J by 8 bases, 19 bases remained unmatched. Germline CDR1 is SGHVS and CDR2 is FNYEAQ. The data were taken from a study of cytomegalovirus exposure and HLA in healthy donors. At the time of sampling, donors were nominally healthy, though unrecorded immune exposures were likely. The PCR employed 60 Vbeta primers together with 13 Jbeta primers. As processed by the authors: Per a later analysis, the number of unique TCR beta chains was some 75 million, of which 9 million to 12 million were shared. Generated by immunoSEQ multiplex PCR, the TCRdb table keeps only in-frame clones and is missing some. V and J calls and clone size are those listed in that table; D and trimming were worked out from the DNA. The sample includes approximately 140,000 clones.

Material: PBMCs. The sequence derives from a woman aged 18-30 years in good health and CMV-seronegative. The chain couples TRBV7-6 to TRBJ1-4; 9 bases are a match to TRBD1. The CDR3 sequence: CASSRFGTGYRGEEKLFF. Written as DNA, the CDR3 is TGTGCCAGCAGTCGCTTCGGGACAGGGTACCGAGGGGAGGAAAAACTGTTTTTT.